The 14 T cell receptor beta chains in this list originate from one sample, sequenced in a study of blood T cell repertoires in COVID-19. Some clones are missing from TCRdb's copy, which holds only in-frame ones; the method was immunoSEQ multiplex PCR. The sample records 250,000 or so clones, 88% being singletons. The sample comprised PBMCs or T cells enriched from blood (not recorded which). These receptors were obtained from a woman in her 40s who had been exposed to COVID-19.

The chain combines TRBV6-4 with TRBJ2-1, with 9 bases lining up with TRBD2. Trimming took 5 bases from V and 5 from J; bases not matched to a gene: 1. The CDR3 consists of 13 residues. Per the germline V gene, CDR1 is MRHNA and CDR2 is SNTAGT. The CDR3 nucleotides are TGTGCCAGCAGTAGGACTAGCGACAATGAGCAGTTCTTC. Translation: CASSRTSDNEQFF.

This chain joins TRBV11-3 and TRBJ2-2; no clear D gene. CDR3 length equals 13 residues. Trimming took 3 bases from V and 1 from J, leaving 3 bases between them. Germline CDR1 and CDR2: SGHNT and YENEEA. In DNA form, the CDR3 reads TGTGCCAGCAGCTTCGGGAACACCGGGGAGCTGTTTTTT. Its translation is CASSFGNTGELFF.

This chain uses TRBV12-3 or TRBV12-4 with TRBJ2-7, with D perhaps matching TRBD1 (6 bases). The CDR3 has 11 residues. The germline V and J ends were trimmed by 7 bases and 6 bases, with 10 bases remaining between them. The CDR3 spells CASNSGVEQYF. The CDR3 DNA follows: TGTGCCAGCAACTCAGGGGTCGAGCAGTACTTC.

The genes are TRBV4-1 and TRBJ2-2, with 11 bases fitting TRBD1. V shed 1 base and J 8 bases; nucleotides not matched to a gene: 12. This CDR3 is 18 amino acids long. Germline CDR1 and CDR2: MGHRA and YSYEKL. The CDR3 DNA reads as TGCGCCAGCAGCCAAGGGTTTACCGGGACAGGGGGAGTTGGGGAGCTGTTTTTT. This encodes CASSQGFTGTGGVGELFF.

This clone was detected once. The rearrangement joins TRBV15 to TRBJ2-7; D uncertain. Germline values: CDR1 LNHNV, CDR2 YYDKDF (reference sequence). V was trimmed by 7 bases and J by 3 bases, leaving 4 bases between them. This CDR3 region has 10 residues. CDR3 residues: CATTGYEQYF. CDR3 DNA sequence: TGTGCCACCACCGGCTACGAGCAGTACTTC.

CDR3: CASSYPTDGGSYNEQFF. The CDR3 DNA is TGTGCCAGCAGTTACCCGACGGACGGGGGGTCCTACAATGAGCAGTTCTTC. The rearrangement links TRBV6-2 or TRBV6-3 to TRBJ2-1, with 7 bases matching TRBD2. This CDR3 has 17 residues. Unmatched junction bases numbered 8, after V lost 2 bases and J lost 1 base. Germline V lookup: CDR1 MNHEY, CDR2 SVGEGT.

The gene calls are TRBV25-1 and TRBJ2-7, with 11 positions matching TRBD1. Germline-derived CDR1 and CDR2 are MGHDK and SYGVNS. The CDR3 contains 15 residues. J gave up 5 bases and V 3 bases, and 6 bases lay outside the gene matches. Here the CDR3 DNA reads TGTGCCAGCAGTGATTGGACAGGGGGCGTCGACGAGCAGTACTTC. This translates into CASSDWTGGVDEQYF.

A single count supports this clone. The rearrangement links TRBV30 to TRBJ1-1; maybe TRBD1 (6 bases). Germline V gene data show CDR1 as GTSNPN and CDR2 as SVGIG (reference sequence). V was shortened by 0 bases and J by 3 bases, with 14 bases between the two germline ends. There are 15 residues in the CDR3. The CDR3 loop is CAWSVRGGGYTEAFF. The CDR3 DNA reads TGTGCCTGGAGTGTAAGGGGGGGCGGGTACACTGAAGCTTTCTTT.

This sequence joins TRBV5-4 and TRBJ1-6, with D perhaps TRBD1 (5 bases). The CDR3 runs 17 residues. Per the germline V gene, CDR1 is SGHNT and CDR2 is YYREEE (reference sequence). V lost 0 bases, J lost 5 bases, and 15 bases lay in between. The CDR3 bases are TGTGCCAGCAGCTTGGGAGTGGGGGGTGGAAATAATTCACCCCTCCACTTT. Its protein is CASSLGVGGGNNSPLHF.

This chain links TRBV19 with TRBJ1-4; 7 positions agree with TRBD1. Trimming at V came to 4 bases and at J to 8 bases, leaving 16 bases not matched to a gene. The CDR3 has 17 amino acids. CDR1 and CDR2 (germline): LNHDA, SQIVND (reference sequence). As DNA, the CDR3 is TGTGCCAGTAGTACGGGACAGTCTGCTACCTTAGGGGAAAAACTGTTTTTT. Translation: CASSTGQSATLGEKLFF.

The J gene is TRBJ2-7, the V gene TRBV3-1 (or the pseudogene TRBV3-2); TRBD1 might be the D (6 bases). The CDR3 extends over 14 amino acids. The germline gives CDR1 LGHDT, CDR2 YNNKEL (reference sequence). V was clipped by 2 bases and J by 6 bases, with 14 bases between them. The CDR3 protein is CASSQNGGVGEQYV. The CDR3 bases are TGTGCCAGCAGCCAAAATGGGGGCGTGGGCGAGCAGTACGTC.

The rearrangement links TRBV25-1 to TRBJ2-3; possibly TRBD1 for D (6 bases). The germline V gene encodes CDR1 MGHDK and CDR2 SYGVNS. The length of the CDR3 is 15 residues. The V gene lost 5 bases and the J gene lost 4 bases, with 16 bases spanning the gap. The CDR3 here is CASSIGTKYPDTQYF. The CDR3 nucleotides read TGTGCCAGCAGTATTGGGACAAAGTATCCAGATACGCAGTATTTT.

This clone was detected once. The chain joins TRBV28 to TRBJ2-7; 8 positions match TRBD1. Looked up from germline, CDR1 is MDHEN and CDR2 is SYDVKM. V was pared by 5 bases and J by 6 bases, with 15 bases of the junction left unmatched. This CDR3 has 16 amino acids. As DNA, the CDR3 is TGTGCCAGCAGTACGAGGACAGGGTTAGGCTTGGGCGAGCAGTACTTC. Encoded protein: CASSTRTGLGLGEQYF.

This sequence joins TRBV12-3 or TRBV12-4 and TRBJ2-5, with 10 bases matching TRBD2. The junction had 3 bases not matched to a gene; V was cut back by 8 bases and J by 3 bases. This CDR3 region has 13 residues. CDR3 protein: CASQGLAEETQYF. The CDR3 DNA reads TGTGCCAGCCAAGGACTAGCGGAAGAGACCCAGTACTTC.